This T cell receptor beta chain was recovered during a study of CD8+ T cells in alopecia areata. At the level of the study: Treatment comprised oral tofacitinib, 5 to 10 mg twice daily, in treated patients. Dosing with tofacitinib proceeded for 6 to 18 months, followed by 6 months off drug.

The sample's treatment: oral pan-JAK inhibitor, 5-10 mg twice daily. RNA extraction and reverse transcription yielded cDNA as sequencing template. Sequencing was performed with immunoSEQ multiplex PCR; in TCRdb, only in-frame clones are kept and a portion is missing. The sample lists more than 90,000 clones, about 61% occurring once. The CDR3 sequence is 14 residues long. Looked up from germline, CDR1 is SQVTM and CDR2 is ANQGSEA. Trimming pared 5 bases from V and 0 bases from J, leaving 14 bases between. The sample here was CD8+ T cells sorted from blood, taken at week 4, from a patient treated with tofacitinib. The receptor was isolated from a human donor with alopecia areata. The genes are TRBV29-1 and TRBJ2-7, with D possibly being TRBD1 (5 bases). This CDR3 is CSVSGQRSSYEQYF. In nucleotides, the CDR3 is TGCAGCGTTTCTGGACAAAGGAGCTCCTACGAGCAGTACTTC.